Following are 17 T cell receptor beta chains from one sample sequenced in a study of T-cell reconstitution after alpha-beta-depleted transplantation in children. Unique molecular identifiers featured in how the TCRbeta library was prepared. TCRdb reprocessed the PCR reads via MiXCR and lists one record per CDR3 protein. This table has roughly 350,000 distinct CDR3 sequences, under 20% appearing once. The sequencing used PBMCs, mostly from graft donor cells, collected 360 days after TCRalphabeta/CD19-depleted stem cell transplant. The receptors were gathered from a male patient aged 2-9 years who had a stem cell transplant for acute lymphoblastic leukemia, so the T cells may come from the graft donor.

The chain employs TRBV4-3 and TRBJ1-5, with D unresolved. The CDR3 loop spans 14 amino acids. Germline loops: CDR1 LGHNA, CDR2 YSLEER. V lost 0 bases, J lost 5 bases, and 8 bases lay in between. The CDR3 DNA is TGCGCCAGCAGCCAAGATCCTGGGGATCAGCCCCAGCATTTT. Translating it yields CASSQDPGDQPQHF.

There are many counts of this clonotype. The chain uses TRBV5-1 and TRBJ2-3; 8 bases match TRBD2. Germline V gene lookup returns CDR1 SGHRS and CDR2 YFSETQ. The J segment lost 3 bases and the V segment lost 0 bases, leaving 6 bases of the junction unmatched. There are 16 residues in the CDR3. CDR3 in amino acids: CASSLGSGRGTDTQYF. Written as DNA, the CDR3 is TGCGCCAGCAGCTTGGGGAGCGGGAGAGGGACAGATACGCAGTATTTT.

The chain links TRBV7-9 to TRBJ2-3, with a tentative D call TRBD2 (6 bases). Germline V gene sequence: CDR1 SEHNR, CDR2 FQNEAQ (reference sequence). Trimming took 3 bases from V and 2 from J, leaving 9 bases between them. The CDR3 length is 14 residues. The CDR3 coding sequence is TGTGCCAGCAGCTTGCAGCGGGCCACAGATACGCAGTATTTT. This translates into CASSLQRATDTQYF.

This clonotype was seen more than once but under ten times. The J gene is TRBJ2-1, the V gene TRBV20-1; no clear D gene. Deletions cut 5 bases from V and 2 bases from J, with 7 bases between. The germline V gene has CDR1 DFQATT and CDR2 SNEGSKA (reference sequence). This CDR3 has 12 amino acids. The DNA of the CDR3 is TGCAGTGCTCCCGGACCCTACAATGAGCAGTTCTTC. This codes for CSAPGPYNEQFF.

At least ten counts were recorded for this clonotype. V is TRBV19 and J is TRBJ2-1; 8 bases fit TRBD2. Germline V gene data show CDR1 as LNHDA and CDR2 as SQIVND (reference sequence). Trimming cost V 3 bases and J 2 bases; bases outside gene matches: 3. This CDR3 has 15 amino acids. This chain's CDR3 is CASSIASGPYNEQFF. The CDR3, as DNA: TGTGCCAGTAGTATCGCTAGCGGGCCCTACAATGAGCAGTTCTTC.

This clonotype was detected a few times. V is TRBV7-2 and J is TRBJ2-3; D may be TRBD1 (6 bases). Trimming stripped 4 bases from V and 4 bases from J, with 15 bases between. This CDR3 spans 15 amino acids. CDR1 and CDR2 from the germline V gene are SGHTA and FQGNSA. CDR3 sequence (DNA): TGTGCCAGCAGCTGGTACAGGGCCAGCGCAGATACGCAGTATTTT. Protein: CASSWYRASADTQYF.

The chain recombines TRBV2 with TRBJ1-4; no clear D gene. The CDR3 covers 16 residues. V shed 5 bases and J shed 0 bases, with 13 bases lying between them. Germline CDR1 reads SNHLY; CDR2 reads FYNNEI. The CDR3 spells CASSLPSPATNEKLFF. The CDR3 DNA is TGTGCCAGCAGTCTACCCTCCCCAGCAACTAATGAAAAACTGTTTTTT.

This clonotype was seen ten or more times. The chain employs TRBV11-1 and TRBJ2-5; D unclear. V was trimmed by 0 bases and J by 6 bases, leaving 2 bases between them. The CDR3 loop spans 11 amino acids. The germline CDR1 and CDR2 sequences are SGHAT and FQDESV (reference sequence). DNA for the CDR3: TGTGCCAGCAGCTTAGCTAAGACCCAGTACTTC. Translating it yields CASSLAKTQYF.

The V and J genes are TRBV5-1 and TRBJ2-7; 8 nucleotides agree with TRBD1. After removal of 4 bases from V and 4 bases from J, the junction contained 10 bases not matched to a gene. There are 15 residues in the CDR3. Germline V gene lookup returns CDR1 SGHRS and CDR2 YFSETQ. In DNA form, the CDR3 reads TGCGCCAGCAGCCCCAGACAGGGGATGATGTACGAGCAGTACTTC. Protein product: CASSPRQGMMYEQYF.

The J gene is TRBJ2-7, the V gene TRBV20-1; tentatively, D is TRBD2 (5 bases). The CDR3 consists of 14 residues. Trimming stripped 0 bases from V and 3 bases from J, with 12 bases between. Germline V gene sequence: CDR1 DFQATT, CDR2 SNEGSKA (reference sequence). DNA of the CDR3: TGCAGTGCTAGAGAGTTAGTCGCGGGCTACGAGCAGTACTTC. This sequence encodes CSARELVAGYEQYF.

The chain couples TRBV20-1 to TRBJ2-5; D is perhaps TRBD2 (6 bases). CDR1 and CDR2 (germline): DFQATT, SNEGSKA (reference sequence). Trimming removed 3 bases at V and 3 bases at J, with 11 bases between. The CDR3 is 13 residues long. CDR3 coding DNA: TGCAGTGCTAGTCTGGGCGGGGAAGAGACCCAGTACTTC. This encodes CSASLGGEETQYF.

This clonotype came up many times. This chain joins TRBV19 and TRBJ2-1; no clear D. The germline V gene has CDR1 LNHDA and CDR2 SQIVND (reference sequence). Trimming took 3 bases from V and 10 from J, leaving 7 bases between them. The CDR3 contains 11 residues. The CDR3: CASSMAREQFF. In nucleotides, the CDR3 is TGTGCCAGTAGTATGGCCAGAGAGCAGTTCTTC.

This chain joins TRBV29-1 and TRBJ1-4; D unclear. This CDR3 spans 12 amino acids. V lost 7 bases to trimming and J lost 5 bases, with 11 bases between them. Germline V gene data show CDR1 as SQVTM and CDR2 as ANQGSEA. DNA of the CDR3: TGCAGCGCTGGGAGGGCGAATGAAAAACTGTTTTTT. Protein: CSAGRANEKLFF.

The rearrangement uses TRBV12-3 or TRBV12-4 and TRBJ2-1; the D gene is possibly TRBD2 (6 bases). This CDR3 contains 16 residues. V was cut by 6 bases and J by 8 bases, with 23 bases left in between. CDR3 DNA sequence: TGTGCCAGCAGCCGCAGACTAGTGGAGGGGTATGATGAGCAGTTCTTC. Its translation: CASSRRLVEGYDEQFF.

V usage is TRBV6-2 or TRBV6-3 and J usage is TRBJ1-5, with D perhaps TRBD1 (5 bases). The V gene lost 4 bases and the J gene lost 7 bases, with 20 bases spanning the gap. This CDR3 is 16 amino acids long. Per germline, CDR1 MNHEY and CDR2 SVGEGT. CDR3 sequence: CASSSSSFRGTQPQHF. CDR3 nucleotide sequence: TGTGCCAGCAGTTCTTCATCCTTTAGGGGAACGCAGCCCCAGCATTTT.

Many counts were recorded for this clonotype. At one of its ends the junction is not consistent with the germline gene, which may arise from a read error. CDR3 residues: CASSLVGRNAGELFF. Here the CDR3 DNA reads TGCGCCAGCAGCTTGGTGGGACGGAACGCCGGGGAGCTGTTTTTT. This chain joins TRBV5-1 and TRBJ2-2; D may correspond to TRBD1 or TRBD2 (5 bases each). CDR1 and CDR2 (germline): SGHRS, YFSETQ. This CDR3 region has 15 residues.

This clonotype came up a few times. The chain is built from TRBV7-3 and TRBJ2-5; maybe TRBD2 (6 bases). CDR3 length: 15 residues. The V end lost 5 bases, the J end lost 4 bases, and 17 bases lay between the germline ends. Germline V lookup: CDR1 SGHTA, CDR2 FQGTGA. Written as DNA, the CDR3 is TGTGCCAGCAGCCCTCGCGGAGCGGAGGGAGAGACCCAGTACTTC. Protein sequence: CASSPRGAEGETQYF.